The 28 T cell receptor beta chains listed next were all sequenced from one sample in a study of T cells in Graves' hyperthyroidism and ophthalmopathy. It was RNA transcripts that yielded the amplified TCR beta CDR3 regions. The primer set for the first-round RT-PCR of the TCR CDR3 was HTBI. Via MiXCR, TCRdb re-called the multiplex PCR reads, giving one row per CDR3 protein. Of about 600,000 distinct CDR3 sequences listed, roughly 15% are singletons. Sequenced sample: blood. These receptor sequences come from a woman between 50 and 59 years old with Graves' ophthalmopathy.

This clonotype came up many times. This chain connects TRBV28 to TRBJ2-1; weak D call: TRBD1 (6 bases). Germline V gene data show CDR1 as MDHEN and CDR2 as SYDVKM. Trimming left V 3 bases short and J 2 bases short, with 17 bases between. This CDR3 region has 17 residues. Here the CDR3 reads CASSLRGSHPAYNEQFF. The CDR3 region has the DNA TGTGCCAGCAGTTTGAGGGGGTCGCACCCCGCCTACAATGAGCAGTTCTTC. Full variable domain (outside the CDR3, taken from reference TRBV28 and TRBJ2-1): DVKVTQSSRYLVKRTGEKVFLECVQDMDHENMFWYRQDPGLGLRLIYFSYDVKMKEKGDIPEGYSVSREKKERFSLILESASTNQTSMYLCASSLRGSHPAYNEQFFGPGTRLTVL.

In this sample, this clonotype turned up many times. The chain carries TRBV3-1 and TRBJ1-2; D is undetermined. The CDR3 consists of 16 residues. Germline lookup yields CDR1 LGHDT and CDR2 YNNKEL (reference sequence). Trimming took off 4 bases at V and 2 bases at J, with 17 bases between the two ends. The CDR3 DNA follows: TGTGCCAGCAGCCCAACCTTTGCGTCTACGAACTATGGCTACACCTTC. It translates to CASSPTFASTNYGYTF.

This clonotype occurred a few times. This may stem from a read error, because a much larger clone lies one nucleotide away. This chain links TRBV28 with TRBJ2-7, with 9 bases that match TRBD1. The junction had 12 bases not matched to a gene; V was cut back by 6 bases and J by 6 bases. This CDR3 region has 15 residues. Germline-derived CDR1 and CDR2 are MDHEN and SYDVKM. CDR3 sequence reads: CASSLPPGQGCEQYF. For the CDR3, the DNA is TGTGCCAGCAGCCTCCCTCCGGGACAGGGTTGCGAGCAGTACTTC.

This clonotype has only a few counts. The chain combines TRBV6-2 or TRBV6-3 with TRBJ1-6; weak D call: TRBD1 (6 bases). Trimming pared 4 bases from V and 7 bases from J, leaving 11 bases between. CDR3 length: 14 residues. CDR1 is MNHEY and CDR2 is SVGEGT in the germline V gene. The CDR3 sequence: CASSWGQRNSPLHF. The CDR3 DNA reads as TGTGCCAGCAGTTGGGGACAACGAAATTCACCCCTCCACTTT.

The chain recombines TRBV28 with TRBJ2-1; 14 nucleotides line up with TRBD2. The germline gives CDR1 MDHEN, CDR2 SYDVKM. This CDR3 contains 17 residues. The ends lost 6 bases at V and 4 bases at J; junction bases unmatched: 8. The CDR3 coding sequence is TGTGCCAGCAGCCCACCGGGACTAGCGGGAGCATACAATGAGCAGTTCTTC. Translation: CASSPPGLAGAYNEQFF.

This clonotype was counted many times. The J gene is TRBJ1-2, the V gene TRBV6-1; D is unresolved. Germline V lookup: CDR1 MNHNS, CDR2 SASEGT. The germline V and J ends were trimmed by 1 base and 4 bases, with 7 bases remaining between them. The CDR3 is made up of 13 amino acids. Here the CDR3 reads CASSEGRTYGYTF. DNA for the CDR3: TGTGCCAGCAGTGAAGGCAGAACCTATGGCTACACCTTC.

This chain joins TRBV20-1 and TRBJ2-1; the D gene is possibly TRBD2 (6 bases). Trimming took 6 bases from V and 6 from J, leaving 15 bases between them. From germline, CDR1 is DFQATT and CDR2 SNEGSKA (reference sequence). This CDR3 region has 13 residues. CDR3 in amino acids: CSAYPTSTNEQFF. DNA of the CDR3: TGCAGTGCCTACCCTACTAGCACCAATGAGCAGTTCTTC.

V usage is TRBV7-8 and J usage is TRBJ2-3; 10 nucleotides agree with TRBD2. CDR3 size: 16 residues. The ends lost 7 bases at V and 4 bases at J; junction bases unmatched: 11. The germline CDR1 and CDR2 sequences are SGHVS and FQNEAQ. The CDR3 region is CASTSQSGLASDTQYF. As DNA, the CDR3 is TGTGCCAGCACTTCCCAGTCGGGACTAGCGTCAGATACGCAGTATTTT. Using reference TRBV7-8 and TRBJ2-3 for the parts outside the CDR3, the full variable domain is GAGVSQSPRYKVAKRGQDVALRCDPISGHVSLFWYQQALGQGPEFLTYFQNEAQLDKSGLPSDRFFAERPEGSVSTLKIQRTQQEDSAVYLCASTSQSGLASDTQYFGPGTRLTVL.

Of note for this clonotype: This may be a read error: a much more frequent sequence differs by one nucleotide. V gene TRBV6-1 combines with J gene TRBJ2-7, with 10 bases lining up with TRBD1. J was trimmed by 3 bases and V by 6 bases; bases with no gene match: 11. CDR1 is MNHNS, CDR2 SASEGT, per germline. The CDR3 length is 16 residues. This CDR3 is CASSDNAGTGDYEQYF. The CDR3 nucleotides read TGTGCCAGCAGCGACAATGCCGGGACAGGGGACTACGAGCAGTACTTC.

This clonotype was recorded many times. CDR3 loop: CASSPQRLQETQYF. Written as DNA, the CDR3 is TGTGCCAGCTCACCGCAAAGACTACAAGAGACCCAGTACTTC. This chain connects TRBV18 to TRBJ2-5; TRBD2 might be the D (5 bases). Germline CDR1 is KGHSH and CDR2 is LQKENI. This CDR3 spans 14 amino acids. With 3 bases removed from V and 2 bases from J, the gap between germline ends came to 10 bases.

As for this clonotype: One end of the junction does not line up with germline, which may come from a read error. The chain is built from TRBV9 and TRBJ2-7; D gene unclear. CDR3 size: 14 residues. In germline, CDR1 is SGDLS, CDR2 YYNGEE. The DNA for the CDR3 is TGTTCCAGCAGCGTAAGTAGTCAGACCTACGAGCAGTACTTC. Amino acids: CSSSVSSQTYEQYF.

This clonotype was recorded at least ten times. The V and J genes are TRBV28 and TRBJ2-2; 12 positions match TRBD2. The CDR3 consists of 15 residues. Germline-derived CDR1 and CDR2 are MDHEN and SYDVKM. J was trimmed by 4 bases and V by 6 bases; bases with no gene match: 3. CDR3 nucleotide sequence: TGTGCCAGCAGCCTAGCGGGAGGGCTCACCGGGGAGCTGTTTTTT. Amino acid sequence: CASSLAGGLTGELFF.

V and J are TRBV5-4 and TRBJ2-7; 9 nucleotides line up with TRBD2. The CDR3 runs 15 residues. In germline, CDR1 is SGHNT, CDR2 YYREEE (reference sequence). The ends lost 5 bases at V and 5 bases at J; junction bases unmatched: 11. The CDR3 DNA is TGTGCCAGCAGTTTTGGGCGGGAGGGCGTACACGAGCAGTACTTC. Its translation: CASSFGREGVHEQYF. The full variable domain, in which reference TRBV5-4 and TRBJ2-7 provide the parts outside the CDR3, is ETGVTQSPTHLIKTRGQQVTLRCSSQSGHNTVSWYQQALGQGPQFIFQYYREEENGRGNFPPRFSGLQFPNYSSELNVNALELDDSALYLCASSFGREGVHEQYFGPGTRLTVT.

In this sample, this clonotype turned up a few times. The chain combines TRBV6-2 or TRBV6-3 with TRBJ2-5, with 7 positions matching TRBD1. The CDR3 is 14 residues long. Trimming took 6 bases from V and 3 from J; bases not matched to a gene: 7. In germline, CDR1 is MNHEY, CDR2 SVGEGT. The CDR3: CASSRTGQEETQYF. The CDR3, as DNA: TGTGCCAGCAGCCGGACAGGACAAGAAGAGACCCAGTACTTC.

The chain has TRBV19 and TRBJ2-1; 9 nucleotides line up with TRBD2. Germline assignment: CDR1 LNHDA and CDR2 SQIVND (reference sequence). CDR3 length: 16 amino acids. Losses at the gene ends were 3 bases for V and 7 bases for J; bases not matched to a gene: 10. This CDR3 reads CASSMGWVAGVNEQFF. The CDR3 DNA reads as TGTGCCAGTAGTATGGGGTGGGTAGCGGGAGTTAATGAGCAGTTCTTC.

The CDR3 reads CASSPGTYQETQYF. Written as DNA, the CDR3 is TGTGCCAGCAGCCCAGGGACATACCAAGAGACCCAGTACTTC. This sequence joins TRBV7-2 and TRBJ2-5; a weak D match, TRBD1 (6 bases). The CDR3 covers 14 residues. Germline V gives CDR1 SGHTA, CDR2 FQGNSA. Trimming left V 5 bases short and J 0 bases short, with 10 bases between.

This clonotype was seen a few times. This rearrangement joins TRBV20-1 to TRBJ2-7, with TRBD1 as a possible D gene (6 bases). V was pared by 7 bases and J by 0 bases, with 16 bases between. This CDR3 comprises 14 residues. Germline CDR1 and CDR2: DFQATT and SNEGSKA (reference sequence). The CDR3, as DNA: TGCAGTGTCCCACCGGGACACCTCTCCTACGAGCAGTACTTC. Amino acids: CSVPPGHLSYEQYF.

This clonotype was counted at least ten times. The rearrangement links TRBV18 to TRBJ1-1; D is unclear. The CDR3 consists of 13 residues. Germline V gene data show CDR1 as KGHSH and CDR2 as LQKENI. V lost 0 bases and J 7 bases, leaving 9 bases between the germline ends. CDR3 region: CASSPPGEYEAFF. For the CDR3, the DNA is TGTGCCAGCTCACCACCAGGAGAGTATGAAGCTTTCTTT.

In its sample, this clonotype was seen many times. V and J are TRBV7-3 and TRBJ2-1; TRBD1 aligns across 11 bases. The V and J ends lost 4 bases and 6 bases, in that order; junction bases with no gene match: 5. The CDR3 runs to 15 residues. Germline V lookup: CDR1 SGHTA, CDR2 FQGTGA. The CDR3 region has the DNA TGTGCCAGCAGCTCCGGGACAGGGGGTTTCAATGAGCAGTTCTTC. This codes for CASSSGTGGFNEQFF.

Many counts were recorded for this clonotype. The chain links TRBV11-3 to TRBJ2-5; D may be TRBD2 (6 bases). Germline loops: CDR1 SGHNT, CDR2 YENEEA. Trimming pared 5 bases from V and 1 base from J, leaving 17 bases between. The CDR3 has 16 amino acids. As DNA, the CDR3 is TGTGCCAGCAGCAAAGCGCGGGGTGGAGGCCAAGAGACCCAGTACTTC. It codes for CASSKARGGGQETQYF.

This clonotype was counted ten times or more. The chain carries TRBV20-1 and TRBJ2-3; 10 bases fit TRBD2. V gave up 7 bases and J gave up 3 bases; unmatched junction bases: 19. This CDR3 spans 18 amino acids. The germline CDR1 and CDR2 sequences are DFQATT and SNEGSKA (reference sequence). The chain's CDR3 is CSGKASGRGGSSTDTQYF. The CDR3 coding sequence is TGCAGTGGGAAGGCTAGCGGGAGAGGGGGGAGCAGTACAGATACGCAGTATTTT.

This chain uses TRBV11-3 with TRBJ2-3; D not certain. The CDR3 covers 17 residues. Trimming cost V 1 base and J 1 base, with 15 bases left between them. Germline V gene sequence: CDR1 SGHNT, CDR2 YENEEA. The CDR3 DNA is TGTGCCAGCAGCTTAGTCGGGCTAGACTTGGGCACAGATACGCAGTATTTT. Translated: CASSLVGLDLGTDTQYF.

This clonotype was recorded a few times. The V and J genes are TRBV6-2 or TRBV6-3 and TRBJ2-2; D gene uncertain. CDR3 length: 13 residues. V was pared by 6 bases and J by 2 bases, with 7 bases between. Looked up from germline, CDR1 is MNHEY and CDR2 is SVGEGT. CDR3: CASSRINTGELFF. The CDR3 DNA is TGTGCCAGCAGCCGCATAAACACCGGGGAGCTGTTTTTT.

This clonotype was detected many times. The chain combines TRBV3-1 with TRBJ1-2, with D perhaps matching TRBD1 (5 bases). V was cut by 0 bases and J by 7 bases, with 12 bases left in between. CDR3 length equals 14 residues. Germline loops: CDR1 LGHDT, CDR2 YNNKEL (reference sequence). Here the CDR3 reads CASSQDQRGGGYTF. The DNA of the CDR3 is TGTGCCAGCAGCCAAGATCAGAGGGGTGGTGGCTACACCTTC.

This clonotype was seen only a few times. The gene calls are TRBV20-1 and TRBJ2-7; no clear D. The CDR3 contains 10 residues. Germline V lookup: CDR1 DFQATT, CDR2 SNEGSKA (reference sequence). The V and J ends lost 5 bases and 0 bases respectively, with 2 bases between them. The CDR3 coding sequence is TGCAGTGCTCACTCCTACGAGCAGTACTTC. The encoded protein is CSAHSYEQYF.

In this sample, this clonotype turned up many times. The chain joins TRBV2 to TRBJ1-2; D may be TRBD1 (6 bases). Deletions cut 6 bases from V and 8 bases from J, with 19 bases between. The CDR3 is 14 residues long. Germline V gene lookup returns CDR1 SNHLY and CDR2 FYNNEI. CDR3 loop: CASRTDRTVWGYTF. CDR3 DNA sequence: TGTGCCAGCAGGACTGACAGGACGGTATGGGGCTACACCTTC.

This clonotype was observed many times. The gene calls are TRBV28 and TRBJ1-1; D uncertain. Trimming removed 4 bases from V and 1 base from J, with 10 bases in between. The CDR3 consists of 14 residues. CDR1 is MDHEN, CDR2 SYDVKM, per germline. The CDR3 region is CASSSPTPNTEAFF. The CDR3 coding sequence is TGTGCCAGCAGTTCACCGACACCGAACACTGAAGCTTTCTTT.

In its sample, this clonotype was seen many times. The chain employs TRBV6-2 or TRBV6-3 and TRBJ2-7; 9 nucleotides match TRBD1. The CDR3 has 16 residues. V shed 2 bases, J shed 5 bases, and the junction held 10 bases outside the gene matches. Germline loops: CDR1 MNHEY, CDR2 SVGEGT. As DNA, the CDR3 is TGTGCCAGCAGTTACGTGGTGGGACAGGGATGGCACGAGCAGTACTTC. This translates into CASSYVVGQGWHEQYF.